This T cell receptor beta chain was captured in a study of cytomegalovirus exposure and HLA in healthy donors. Findings and limits, study-wide: An Asian-associated ancestry cluster reportedly showed fewer N-insertions than the approximately 630-donor mean in a later analysis. An apparent linkage of common viral pathogens to several of the most significant clusters emerged in a later analysis. Evidence from a later analysis indicated that most CMV-associated TCR beta chains looked HLA-restricted. A later analysis showed HLA-associated TCR beta chains outstripping equally common others in clonal expansion.

Concerning this clone: What it binds is not known.

In the PCR, 60 Vbeta and 13 Jbeta primers were used. Sequencing was performed with immunoSEQ multiplex PCR; in TCRdb, only in-frame clones are kept and a portion is missing. The sample carries 100,000 to 140,000 clones, under 80% recorded once. The receptor comes from a woman between 35 and 50 years old in good health and CMV-seropositive. Sequencing was carried out using PBMCs.

The CDR3 reads CASSPSGDGYGYTF. In nucleotides, the CDR3 is TGTGCCAGCAGCCCCTCGGGGGACGGCTATGGCTACACCTTC. This chain joins TRBV7-3 and TRBJ1-2, with D tentatively TRBD1 (5 bases). Per germline, CDR1 SGHTA and CDR2 FQGTGA. The CDR3 spans 14 residues. V lost 5 bases to trimming and J lost 4 bases, with 14 bases between them.